This note documents a single T cell receptor (beta chain) sequence. Here immunoSEQ multiplex PCR was the method, and the copy in TCRdb shows in-frame clones only, minus some. The sample holds around 56,000 clones; 82% are singletons and the top ten take about 3.5%. The source of the sample is a study of OX40 agonist ivuxolimab in advanced cancers. This CDR3 comprises 17 residues. Germline loops: CDR1 MNHEY, CDR2 SMNVEV (reference sequence). Losses at the gene ends were 0 bases for V and 4 bases for J; bases not matched to a gene: 8. The sample was CD4+ or CD8+ T cells sorted from blood, taken in a trial of the OX40 agonist ivuxolimab. The sequence was collected from an adult with an advanced solid tumor such as melanoma, head and neck, liver or kidney cancer. The chain carries TRBV27 and TRBJ2-3; the match to TRBD2 covers 9 bases. The CDR3, as DNA: TGTGCCAGCAGTTTATCCGCGATGCGGGAGGGTGCAGATACGCAGTATTTT. Encoded protein: CASSLSAMREGADTQYF.